The 25 T cell receptor beta chains below come from one sample, sequenced in a study of CXCR3-negative and CXCR3-positive naive CD8 T cells. Overall study results and limits: When CXCR3-positive naive cells were set against CXCR3-negative naive cells, the former had more hydrophobic TRB CDR3s.

For these receptors, no antigen is known. UMI-labeled 5' RACE TRB cDNA libraries were prepared from the cells. TCRdb reprocessed the 5' RACE reads; each CDR3 protein has one entry and no DNA is given. This repertoire includes about 110,000 distinct CDR3 sequences. The sequenced material came from naive CXCR3+ CD8+ T cells from blood. Subset specified: CD45RO-CCR7+CD27+CD95- naive CD8+ T cells expressing CXCR3 (TNR3+). The receptors were sampled from a human donor in good health. Some clones in this sample may be carry-over from other donors' samples.

The chain links TRBV28 to TRBJ2-1; TCRdb indicates TRBD2, and absent DNA this call remains unverified. Germline values: CDR1 MDHEN, CDR2 SYDVKM. This CDR3 has 15 residues. The CDR3 reads CASSFGASGIDEQFF.

The rearrangement links TRBV28 to TRBJ2-2. The CDR3 runs to 12 residues. From germline, CDR1 is MDHEN and CDR2 SYDVKM. The CDR3 sequence: CASSLGYGELFF.

V is TRBV5-1 and J is TRBJ2-2; TCRdb proposes TRBD1, but this gene call is untestable without DNA. Germline loops: CDR1 SGHRS, CDR2 YFSETQ. There are 16 residues in the CDR3. This chain's CDR3 is CASSLPRGLGTGELFF.

The chain has TRBV6-6 and TRBJ2-7; the D call of TRBD1 rests on TCRdb alone, since no DNA is present to check it. Germline V gene data show CDR1 as MNHNY and CDR2 as SVGAGI (reference sequence). The CDR3 has 11 amino acids. The CDR3: CASSLRGEQYF.

V usage is TRBV7-6 and J usage is TRBJ1-4; TCRdb returns TRBD1, unconfirmable since there is no DNA. Germline CDR1 SGHVS, CDR2 FNYEAQ. The length of the CDR3 is 20 residues. The CDR3 loop reads CASSLNVLGGQDATNEKLFF.

This chain links TRBV6-2 or TRBV6-3 with TRBJ1-1. Germline CDR1 MNHEY, CDR2 SVGEGT. This CDR3 has 12 residues. CDR3 loop: CASNPGNTEAFF.

This chain uses TRBV9 with TRBJ1-6. The CDR3 has 15 residues. Germline loops: CDR1 SGDLS, CDR2 YYNGEE. This CDR3 reads CASSATGSQNSPLHF.

V gene TRBV7-2 combines with J gene TRBJ2-7. CDR1 and CDR2 (germline): SGHTA, FQGNSA. The CDR3 is 15 residues long. CDR3 loop: CASSLDLLSSYEQYF.

The V gene is TRBV2, the J gene TRBJ2-1; TCRdb calls TRBD2, which cannot be checked without DNA. The length of the CDR3 is 17 residues. The germline V gene has CDR1 SNHLY and CDR2 FYNNEI. The CDR3 sequence: CASTAKAGGVSYNEQFF.

The chain recombines TRBV11-2 with TRBJ2-2. Germline V gives CDR1 SGHAT, CDR2 FQNNGV. The CDR3 extends over 11 amino acids. CDR3 residues: CASSQPGELFF.

V usage is TRBV12-3 or TRBV12-4 and J usage is TRBJ2-7; TCRdb names TRBD1, which stays unverified in the absence of DNA. The CDR3 extends over 16 amino acids. The chain's CDR3 is CASTFATGTTSYEQYF.

The rearrangement links TRBV3-1 to TRBJ2-3; lacking DNA, the TRBD2 call made by TCRdb goes unchecked. Germline V gene data show CDR1 as LGHDT and CDR2 as YNNKEL (reference sequence). The CDR3 length is 21 residues. CDR3 region: CASSQDVRGGWREGQTDTQYF.

The chain links TRBV4-3 to TRBJ2-3. This CDR3 has 14 amino acids. The V gene's germline CDR1 is LGHNA and CDR2 YSLEER. This CDR3 is CASGQEWRTDTQYF.

This chain links TRBV6-2 or TRBV6-3 with TRBJ2-6; the TCRdb D gene call, TRBD1, has no DNA to confirm it. Germline CDR1 is MNHEY and CDR2 is SVGEGT. The CDR3 length is 15 residues. The CDR3 spells CASSTGWSGANVLTF.

This chain connects TRBV28 to TRBJ1-1; the TCRdb D gene call, TRBD1, has no DNA to confirm it. The CDR3 contains 14 residues. CDR1 is MDHEN and CDR2 is SYDVKM in the germline V gene. The CDR3 sequence is CASSTGQSNTEAFF.

V usage is TRBV4-1 and J usage is TRBJ2-7; checking the TCRdb D call of TRBD2 is not possible without DNA. This CDR3 spans 15 amino acids. Germline loops: CDR1 MGHRA, CDR2 YSYEKL. The CDR3 here is CASSQLPGLVVVQYF.

This rearrangement joins TRBV9 to TRBJ2-3. Per the germline V gene, CDR1 is SGDLS and CDR2 is YYNGEE. This CDR3 contains 15 residues. The CDR3 reads CASSVGTIDTDTQYF.

The gene calls are TRBV10-3 and TRBJ2-1; TCRdb's assignment of TRBD1 cannot be checked, as there is no DNA. The CDR3 covers 16 residues. Germline loops: CDR1 ENHRY, CDR2 SYGVKD. The CDR3 sequence: CAISDPRSGSYNEQFF.

The chain uses TRBV11-2 and TRBJ2-5; the D gene TCRdb calls, TRBD1, cannot be checked with no DNA. In germline, CDR1 is SGHAT, CDR2 FQNNGV. This CDR3 has 16 amino acids. The CDR3 here is CASSFTGGRGRETQYF.

This chain uses TRBV7-2 with TRBJ2-7; TCRdb designates TRBD1, a call that cannot be tested without DNA. The CDR3 contains 15 residues. Germline loops: CDR1 SGHTA, CDR2 FQGNSA. The CDR3 sequence: CASSPRRGGEYEQYF.

The chain links TRBV11-3 to TRBJ2-3; TCRdb calls TRBD2, which cannot be checked without DNA. The CDR3 has 18 residues. Germline CDR1 is SGHNT and CDR2 is YENEEA. CDR3 region: CASSRTSGDSLFTDTQYF.

Here the CDR3 reads CASSSPTSNTQYF. The rearrangement links TRBV13 to TRBJ2-3; absent DNA, TCRdb's TRBD2 call cannot be checked. The CDR3 is 13 residues long. CDR1 is PRHDT, CDR2 FYEKMQ, per germline (reference sequence).

The chain joins TRBV30 to TRBJ2-5; TCRdb proposes TRBD1, but this gene call is untestable without DNA. The CDR3 has 13 residues. The germline V gene encodes CDR1 GTSNPN and CDR2 SVGIG (reference sequence). The CDR3 sequence is CAWSPDSQETQYF.

The chain employs TRBV7-8 and TRBJ2-7; TCRdb designates TRBD1, a call that cannot be tested without DNA. This CDR3 contains 15 residues. CDR1 and CDR2 from the germline V gene are SGHVS and FQNEAQ. Here the CDR3 reads CASSLRQGALYEQYF. Using reference TRBV7-8 and TRBJ2-7 for the parts outside the CDR3, the full variable domain is GAGVSQSPRYKVAKRGQDVALRCDPISGHVSLFWYQQALGQGPEFLTYFQNEAQLDKSGLPSDRFFAERPEGSVSTLKIQRTQQEDSAVYLCASSLRQGALYEQYFGPGTRLTVT.

The chain employs TRBV7-3 and TRBJ2-2; the TCRdb call, TRBD1, lacks DNA for checking. The CDR3 contains 14 residues. Germline V lookup: CDR1 SGHTA, CDR2 FQGTGA. CDR3 sequence: CASSLTPGAGELFF.